These 25 T cell receptor beta chains originate from one sample sequenced in a study of blood T cell repertoires in COVID-19. TCRdb's copy holds only in-frame clones and misses some; the assay was immunoSEQ multiplex PCR. The sample includes around 130,000 clones, approximately 78% of them seen just once. Sequencing input: peripheral blood. The receptors here all came from a woman older than 75 with acute or convalescent COVID-19.

The rearrangement uses TRBV2 and TRBJ1-2, with D hard to call. The CDR3 runs 16 residues. The V end was cut by 8 bases, the J end by 8 bases, with 27 bases between. In germline, CDR1 is SNHLY, CDR2 FYNNEI. The CDR3 nucleotides are TGTGCCAGCCTCTCTTCCGCGCGAGGGCCCCGAGGGGGCTACACCTTC. Encoded protein: CASLSSARGPRGGYTF.

V is TRBV9 and J is TRBJ1-1, with no clear D. V lost 0 bases to trimming and J lost 4 bases, with 7 bases between them. This CDR3 spans 13 amino acids. CDR1 SGDLS and CDR2 YYNGEE come from the germline V gene. CDR3 sequence: CASSVGPGTEAFF. The CDR3 DNA reads as TGTGCCAGCAGCGTAGGCCCCGGCACTGAAGCTTTCTTT.

The CDR3 spells CASSERLAGATYNEQFF. CDR3 sequence (DNA): TGTGCCAGCAGTGAACGACTAGCGGGGGCTACCTACAATGAGCAGTTCTTC. The rearrangement joins TRBV6-1 to TRBJ2-1; 12 bases align to TRBD2. Germline V gives CDR1 MNHNS, CDR2 SASEGT. The V and J ends lost 2 bases and 2 bases, in that order; junction bases with no gene match: 4. The CDR3 contains 17 residues.

V is TRBV27 and J is TRBJ2-4; D is perhaps TRBD2 (5 bases). The germline V and J ends were trimmed by 3 bases and 0 bases, with 12 bases remaining between them. The CDR3 has 16 amino acids. Germline V gene sequence: CDR1 MNHEY, CDR2 SMNVEV (reference sequence). CDR3 DNA: TGTGCCAGCAGTTTGTACGGGGTGATAGCCAAAAACATTCAGTACTTC. It translates to CASSLYGVIAKNIQYF.

The rearrangement links TRBV5-1 to TRBJ2-5; 10 positions match TRBD2. Losses at the gene ends were 4 bases for V and 4 bases for J; bases not matched to a gene: 7. Germline V gene data show CDR1 as SGHRS and CDR2 as YFSETQ. The CDR3 has 15 amino acids. CDR3 bases: TGCGCCAGCAGCCAAGCGGGAGGGCCACGAGAGACCCAGTACTTC. Protein: CASSQAGGPRETQYF.

DNA for the CDR3: TGTGCCAGCAGTGGTTACTTTAGCGGACAACAAGAGACCCAGTACTTC. Translation: CASSGYFSGQQETQYF. This rearrangement joins TRBV2 to TRBJ2-5; TRBD2 might be the D (6 bases). The CDR3 length is 16 residues. Germline V gene sequence: CDR1 SNHLY, CDR2 FYNNEI. The V and J ends lost 4 bases and 2 bases respectively, with 17 bases between them.

This chain links TRBV28 with TRBJ2-3; tentative D call: TRBD2 (6 bases). CDR1 is MDHEN and CDR2 is SYDVKM in the germline V gene. V lost 5 bases and J 4 bases, leaving 19 bases between the germline ends. This CDR3 has 16 amino acids. The CDR3 loop reads CASSTRTIGWADTQYF. The CDR3 coding sequence is TGTGCCAGCAGTACCCGGACTATAGGATGGGCAGATACGCAGTATTTT.

The genes are TRBV10-2 and TRBJ1-6; the D gene is possibly TRBD1 (6 bases). The CDR3 totals 16 residues. The germline V and J ends were trimmed by 0 bases and 8 bases, with 14 bases remaining between them. The germline V gene encodes CDR1 WSHSY and CDR2 SAAADI. The CDR3 bases are TGCGCCAGCAGTGAGTCTACAGGGCGTATGGATTCACCCCTCCACTTT. Translating gives CASSESTGRMDSPLHF.

V usage is TRBV7-3 and J usage is TRBJ2-1; 8 bases fit TRBD2. Germline V lookup: CDR1 SGHTA, CDR2 FQGTGA. V was clipped by 3 bases and J by 5 bases; unmatched bases: 6. This CDR3 has 15 amino acids. The CDR3 DNA sequence: TGTGCCAGCAGCTTTACTAGCGGTACCCACAATGAGCAGTTCTTC. Its translation: CASSFTSGTHNEQFF.

This clone was counted only a few times. V usage is TRBV19 and J usage is TRBJ2-5; D is undetermined. The CDR3 has 14 amino acids. The germline CDR1 and CDR2 sequences are LNHDA and SQIVND (reference sequence). Trimming removed 1 base from V and 5 bases from J, with 11 bases in between. This chain's CDR3 is CASSIGDTWETQYF. For the CDR3, the DNA is TGTGCCAGTAGTATAGGAGACACATGGGAGACCCAGTACTTC.

The CDR3 DNA follows: TGTGCCTGGAGTCCGGGGACAGGGTTGGGCGCTGAAGCTTTCTTT. Its protein product is CAWSPGTGLGAEAFF. The rearrangement uses TRBV30 and TRBJ1-1, with 9 bases lining up with TRBD1. Germline-derived CDR1 and CDR2 are GTSNPN and SVGIG (reference sequence). V lost 2 bases to trimming and J lost 6 bases; unmatched junction nucleotides: 10. The CDR3 is 15 residues long.

For this clone: Other DNA sequences in the same sample also yield this CDR3. V is TRBV19 and J is TRBJ1-5, with D uncertain. The CDR3 is 15 amino acids. With 4 bases removed from V and 1 base from J, the gap between germline ends came to 11 bases. Germline values: CDR1 LNHDA, CDR2 SQIVND (reference sequence). CDR3 residues: CASSTLRGSNQPQHF. The CDR3 DNA is TGTGCCAGTAGTACCCTAAGAGGAAGCAATCAGCCCCAGCATTTT.

This clone was recorded once. This sequence joins TRBV5-4 and TRBJ1-2; 8 bases are a match to TRBD1. V lost 4 bases to trimming and J lost 3 bases; unmatched junction nucleotides: 5. Germline V lookup: CDR1 SGHNT, CDR2 YYREEE (reference sequence). The CDR3 is made up of 14 amino acids. CDR3 DNA sequence: TGTGCCAGCAGCCGGACAGGGAGTTACTATGGCTACACCTTC. It translates to CASSRTGSYYGYTF.

The CDR3, as DNA: TGCAGCGTTGAGGGGGGATACACTGAAGCTTTCTTT. Translating it yields CSVEGGYTEAFF. The gene calls are TRBV29-1 and TRBJ1-1; D is possibly TRBD1 (5 bases). CDR1 is SQVTM and CDR2 is ANQGSEA in the germline V gene. The V gene lost 3 bases and the J gene lost 3 bases, with 8 bases spanning the gap. The CDR3 length is 12 residues.

CDR3 nucleotide sequence: TGTGCCAGCAGTCGAGAAGGGGGCAGCAATCAGCCCCAGCATTTT. Translating gives CASSREGGSNQPQHF. The chain uses TRBV2 and TRBJ1-5; 7 positions agree with TRBD1. CDR1 is SNHLY, CDR2 FYNNEI, per germline. The CDR3 has 15 amino acids. The ends lost 5 bases at V and 1 base at J; junction bases unmatched: 5.

The V gene is TRBV4-1, the J gene TRBJ1-5; D not certain. Deletions cut 0 bases from V and 6 bases from J, with 6 bases between. The CDR3 is made up of 13 amino acids. Germline V CDR1 and CDR2: MGHRA, YSYEKL. For the CDR3, the DNA is TGCGCCAGCAGCCAAGATACGGTTCAGCCCCAGCATTTT. Amino acid sequence: CASSQDTVQPQHF.

The V and J genes are TRBV9 and TRBJ2-3, with D possibly being TRBD1 (6 bases). The CDR3 spans 15 residues. Germline values: CDR1 SGDLS, CDR2 YYNGEE. Trimming took 4 bases from V and 3 from J, leaving 15 bases between them. In nucleotides, the CDR3 is TGTGCCAGCAGCCCACAGGGACGTTTGACAGATACGCAGTATTTT. Protein sequence: CASSPQGRLTDTQYF.

The chain carries TRBV6-5 and TRBJ1-4; unclear D gene. Germline V gives CDR1 MNHEY, CDR2 SVGAGI. The V end lost 2 bases, the J end lost 11 bases, and 12 bases lay between the germline ends. The CDR3 extends over 13 amino acids. The chain's CDR3 is CASSYTQYHKLFF. The CDR3 bases are TGTGCCAGCAGTTACACTCAATACCACAAACTGTTTTTT.

The J gene is TRBJ2-7, the V gene TRBV19; possibly TRBD2 for D (5 bases). This CDR3 is 14 amino acids long. Germline values: CDR1 LNHDA, CDR2 SQIVND (reference sequence). With 9 bases removed from V and 3 bases from J, the gap between germline ends came to 18 bases. CDR3: CASRDDRRDYEQYF. The CDR3 DNA reads as TGTGCCAGCCGGGATGACCGCCGAGACTACGAGCAGTACTTC.

There are a few counts of this clone. The chain uses TRBV19 and TRBJ2-5, with D maybe TRBD1 (6 bases). The CDR3 spans 16 residues. Germline V CDR1 and CDR2: LNHDA, SQIVND (reference sequence). V was pared by 4 bases and J by 0 bases, with 15 bases between. CDR3 loop: CASSRYGRGYQETQYF. CDR3 DNA sequence: TGTGCCAGTAGTAGGTATGGCAGGGGCTACCAAGAGACCCAGTACTTC.

The CDR3 sequence: CASRALQGATEAFF. Here the CDR3 DNA reads TGTGCCAGTAGGGCCTTACAGGGTGCCACTGAAGCTTTCTTT. V is TRBV19 and J is TRBJ1-1, with a possible D match to TRBD1 (6 bases). Germline V gene data show CDR1 as LNHDA and CDR2 as SQIVND (reference sequence). V was shortened by 6 bases and J by 4 bases, with 15 bases between the two germline ends. This CDR3 is built from 14 residues.

The chain combines TRBV7-9 with TRBJ2-2; maybe TRBD1 (5 bases). CDR1 and CDR2 (germline): SEHNR, FQNEAQ (reference sequence). Trimming shortened V by 4 bases and J by 7 bases, and 16 bases separated the two germline ends. The CDR3 loop spans 15 amino acids. CDR3 in DNA: TGTGCCAGCAGCTCCGACCACCCAGGGATCGGGGAGCTGTTTTTT. It specifies CASSSDHPGIGELFF.

The chain has TRBV27 and TRBJ1-5, with TRBD1 matching 7 bases. Trimming removed 0 bases from V and 0 bases from J; junction bases left unmatched: 8. CDR1 and CDR2 from the germline V gene are MNHEY and SMNVEV (reference sequence). The CDR3 has 18 residues. The CDR3 nucleotides are TGTGCCAGCAGTTTATCATGGCGACAGGGCTATAGCAATCAGCCCCAGCATTTT. Translated: CASSLSWRQGYSNQPQHF.

This clone appeared once. This chain uses TRBV15 with TRBJ1-4, with D perhaps matching TRBD1 (5 bases). CDR1 and CDR2 from the germline V gene are LNHNV and YYDKDF (reference sequence). This CDR3 is 13 amino acids long. Deletions cut 6 bases from V and 5 bases from J, with 10 bases between. The CDR3 reads CATRGGSNEKLFF. CDR3 in DNA: TGTGCCACCAGGGGGGGGTCGAATGAAAAACTGTTTTTT. The entire variable domain, with the rest obtained from reference TRBV15 and TRBJ1-4, is as follows: DAMVIQNPRYQVTQFGKPVTLSCSQTLNHNVMYWYQQKSSQAPKLLFHYYDKDFNNEADTPDNFQSRRPNTSFCFLDIRSPGLGDTAMYLCATRGGSNEKLFFGSGTQLSVL.

The chain is built from TRBV14 and TRBJ2-5; D gene ambiguous. This CDR3 has 12 residues. V dropped 2 bases and J dropped 4 bases, with 5 bases sitting between them. CDR1 and CDR2 from the germline V gene are SGHDN and FVKESK. CDR3 residues: CASSQFVETQYF. The CDR3 coding sequence is TGTGCCAGCAGCCAATTCGTAGAGACCCAGTACTTC.